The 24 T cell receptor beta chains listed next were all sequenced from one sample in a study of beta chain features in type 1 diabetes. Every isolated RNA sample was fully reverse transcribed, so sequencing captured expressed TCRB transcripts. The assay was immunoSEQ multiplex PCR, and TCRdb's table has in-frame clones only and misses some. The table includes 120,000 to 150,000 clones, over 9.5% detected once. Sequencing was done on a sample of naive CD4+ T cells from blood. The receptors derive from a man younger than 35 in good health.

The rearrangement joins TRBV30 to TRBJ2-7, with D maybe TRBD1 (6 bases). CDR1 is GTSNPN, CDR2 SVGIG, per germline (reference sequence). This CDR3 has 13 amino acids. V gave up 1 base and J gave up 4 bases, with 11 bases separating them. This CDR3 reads CAWSDEGVYEQYF. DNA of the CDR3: TGTGCCTGGAGTGATGAGGGGGTGTACGAGCAGTACTTC.

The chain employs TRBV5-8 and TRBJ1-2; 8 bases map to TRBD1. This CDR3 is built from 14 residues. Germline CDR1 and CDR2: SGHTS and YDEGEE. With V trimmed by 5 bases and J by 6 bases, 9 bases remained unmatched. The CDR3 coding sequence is TGTGCCAGCAGAACGTCAGGGGGCGTTCATGGCTACACCTTC. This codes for CASRTSGGVHGYTF.

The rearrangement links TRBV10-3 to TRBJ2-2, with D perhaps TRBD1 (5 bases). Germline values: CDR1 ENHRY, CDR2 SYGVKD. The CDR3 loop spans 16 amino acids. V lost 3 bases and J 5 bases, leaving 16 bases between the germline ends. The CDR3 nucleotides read TGTGCCATCAGTGACCTCCCAGATCCAGGGACCGGGGAGCTGTTTTTT. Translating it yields CAISDLPDPGTGELFF.

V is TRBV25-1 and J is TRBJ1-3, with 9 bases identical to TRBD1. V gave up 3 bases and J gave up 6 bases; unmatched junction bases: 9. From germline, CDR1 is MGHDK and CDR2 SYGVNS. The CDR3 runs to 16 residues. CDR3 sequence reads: CASSDAGTGPKNTIYF. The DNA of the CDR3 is TGTGCCAGCAGTGATGCCGGGACAGGGCCAAAAAACACCATATATTTT.

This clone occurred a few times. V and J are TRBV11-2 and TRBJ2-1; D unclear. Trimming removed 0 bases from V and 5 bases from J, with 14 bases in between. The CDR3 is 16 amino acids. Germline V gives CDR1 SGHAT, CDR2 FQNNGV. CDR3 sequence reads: CASSLDVAEYNNEQFF. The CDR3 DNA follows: TGTGCCAGCAGCTTAGATGTGGCAGAATATAACAATGAGCAGTTCTTC.

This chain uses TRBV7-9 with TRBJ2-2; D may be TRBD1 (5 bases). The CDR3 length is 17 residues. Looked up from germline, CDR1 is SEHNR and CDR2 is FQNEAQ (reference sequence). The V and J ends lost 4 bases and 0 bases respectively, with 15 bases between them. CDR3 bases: TGTGCCAGCAGCTCCAGAAGGACATCTACGAACACCGGGGAGCTGTTTTTT. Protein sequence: CASSSRRTSTNTGELFF.

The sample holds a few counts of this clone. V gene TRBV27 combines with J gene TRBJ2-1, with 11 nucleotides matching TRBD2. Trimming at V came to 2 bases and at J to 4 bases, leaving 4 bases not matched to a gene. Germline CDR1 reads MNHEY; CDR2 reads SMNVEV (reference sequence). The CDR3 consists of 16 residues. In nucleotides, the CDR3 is TGTGCCAGCAGTTTAATGGGACTAGCGGTATACAATGAGCAGTTCTTC. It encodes CASSLMGLAVYNEQFF.

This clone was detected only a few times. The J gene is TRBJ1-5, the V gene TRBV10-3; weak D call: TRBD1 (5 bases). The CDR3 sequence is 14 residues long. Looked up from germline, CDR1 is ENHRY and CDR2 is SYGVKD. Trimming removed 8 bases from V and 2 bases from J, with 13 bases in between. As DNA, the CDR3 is TGTGCCATCGGACAACAGGATGGCAATCAGCCCCAGCATTTT. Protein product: CAIGQQDGNQPQHF.

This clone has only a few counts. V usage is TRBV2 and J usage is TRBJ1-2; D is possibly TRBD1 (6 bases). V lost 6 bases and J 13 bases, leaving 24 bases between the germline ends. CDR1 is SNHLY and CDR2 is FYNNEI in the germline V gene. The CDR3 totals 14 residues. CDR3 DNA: TGTGCCAGCAGCTCCGACCGGGACATTTCAATATGCACCTTC. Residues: CASSSDRDISICTF. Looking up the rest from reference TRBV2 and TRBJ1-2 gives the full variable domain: EPEVTQTPSHQVTQMGQEVILRCVPISNHLYFYWYRQILGQKVEFLVSFYNNEISEKSEIFDDQFSVERPDGSNFTLKIRSTKLEDSAMYFCASSSDRDISICTFGSGTRLTVV.

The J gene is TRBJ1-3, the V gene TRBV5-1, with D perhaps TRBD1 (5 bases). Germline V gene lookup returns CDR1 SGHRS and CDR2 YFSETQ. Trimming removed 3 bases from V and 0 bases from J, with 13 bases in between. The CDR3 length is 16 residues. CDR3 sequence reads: CASSSDTLLSGNTIYF. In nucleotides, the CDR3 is TGCGCCAGCAGCTCGGACACATTACTCTCTGGAAACACCATATATTTT. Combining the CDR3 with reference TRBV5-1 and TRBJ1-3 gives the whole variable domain KAGVTQTPRYLIKTRGQQVTLSCSPISGHRSVSWYQQTPGQGLQFLFEYFSETQRNKGNFPGRFSGRQFSNSRSEMNVSTLELGDSALYLCASSSDTLLSGNTIYFGEGSWLTVV.

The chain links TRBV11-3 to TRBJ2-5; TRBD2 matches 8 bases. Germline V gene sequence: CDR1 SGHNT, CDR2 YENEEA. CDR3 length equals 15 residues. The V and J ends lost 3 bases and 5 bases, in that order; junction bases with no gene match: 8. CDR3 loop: CASSLDGGAGETQYF. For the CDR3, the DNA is TGTGCCAGCAGCTTGGACGGGGGGGCTGGGGAGACCCAGTACTTC.

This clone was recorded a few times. The CDR3 bases are TGTGCCAGCAGAACAGATGAAAACTATGGCTACACCTTC. Its protein is CASRTDENYGYTF. The chain uses TRBV25-1 and TRBJ1-2; no reliable D call. This CDR3 comprises 13 residues. The V end was cut by 6 bases, the J end by 2 bases, with 10 bases between. Germline assignment: CDR1 MGHDK and CDR2 SYGVNS.

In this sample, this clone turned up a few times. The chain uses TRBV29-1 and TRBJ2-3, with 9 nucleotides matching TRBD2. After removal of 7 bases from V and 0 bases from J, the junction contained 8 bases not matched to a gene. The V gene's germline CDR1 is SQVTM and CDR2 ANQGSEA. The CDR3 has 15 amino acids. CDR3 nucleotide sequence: TGCAGCGGAATTCTAGCGGGGTTTAGCACAGATACGCAGTATTTT. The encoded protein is CSGILAGFSTDTQYF.

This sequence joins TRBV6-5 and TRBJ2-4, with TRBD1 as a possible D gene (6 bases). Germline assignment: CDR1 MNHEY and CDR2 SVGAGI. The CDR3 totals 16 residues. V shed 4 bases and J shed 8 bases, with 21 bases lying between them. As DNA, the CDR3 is TGTGCCAGCAGTTCACCCTTCAGGGGCGGCCTATACATTCAGTACTTC. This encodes CASSSPFRGGLYIQYF.

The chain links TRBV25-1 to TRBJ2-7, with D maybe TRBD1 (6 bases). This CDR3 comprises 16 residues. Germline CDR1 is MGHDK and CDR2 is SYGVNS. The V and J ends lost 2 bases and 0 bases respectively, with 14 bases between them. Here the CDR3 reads CASSETRTDLSYEQYF. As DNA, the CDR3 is TGTGCCAGCAGTGAAACCCGGACAGACCTCTCCTACGAGCAGTACTTC.

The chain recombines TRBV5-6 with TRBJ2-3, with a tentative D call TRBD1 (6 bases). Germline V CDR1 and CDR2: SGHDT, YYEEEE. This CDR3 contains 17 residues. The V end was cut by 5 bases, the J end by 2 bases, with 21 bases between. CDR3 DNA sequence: TGTGCCAGCAGGGCCGACCGACAGGCCTATGTCACAGATACGCAGTATTTT. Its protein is CASRADRQAYVTDTQYF.

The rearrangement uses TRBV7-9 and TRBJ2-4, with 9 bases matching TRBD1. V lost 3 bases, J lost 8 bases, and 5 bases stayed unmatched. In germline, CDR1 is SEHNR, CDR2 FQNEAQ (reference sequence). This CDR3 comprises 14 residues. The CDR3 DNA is TGTGCCAGCAGCTTCGACAGGGGGGGGGACATTCAGTACTTC. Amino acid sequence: CASSFDRGGDIQYF.

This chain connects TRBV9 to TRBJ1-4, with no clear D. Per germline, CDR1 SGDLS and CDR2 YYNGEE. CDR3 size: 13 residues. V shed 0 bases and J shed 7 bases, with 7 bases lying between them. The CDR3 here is CASSVGGGEKLFF. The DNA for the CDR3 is TGTGCCAGCAGCGTAGGAGGTGGTGAAAAACTGTTTTTT.

Here the CDR3 DNA reads TGTGCCAGCAGCTTCGCCGGGACAGGGGGGTGGGAAGATACGCAGTATTTT. It codes for CASSFAGTGGWEDTQYF. The chain has TRBV7-9 and TRBJ2-3, with 11 nucleotides matching TRBD1. CDR3 length: 17 residues. The J segment lost 5 bases and the V segment lost 3 bases, leaving 10 bases of the junction unmatched. Looked up from germline, CDR1 is SEHNR and CDR2 is FQNEAQ (reference sequence). Using reference TRBV7-9 and TRBJ2-3 for the parts outside the CDR3, the full variable domain is DTGVSQNPRHKITKRGQNVTFRCDPISEHNRLYWYRQTLGQGPEFLTYFQNEAQLEKSRLLSDRFSAERPKGSFSTLEIQRTEQGDSAMYLCASSFAGTGGWEDTQYFGPGTRLTVL.

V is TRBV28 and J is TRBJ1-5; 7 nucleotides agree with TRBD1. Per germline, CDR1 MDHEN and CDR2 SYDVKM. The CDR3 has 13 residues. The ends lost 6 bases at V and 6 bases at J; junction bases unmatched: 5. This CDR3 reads CASSTGAGQPQHF. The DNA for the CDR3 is TGTGCCAGCAGCACAGGGGCGGGTCAGCCCCAGCATTTT.

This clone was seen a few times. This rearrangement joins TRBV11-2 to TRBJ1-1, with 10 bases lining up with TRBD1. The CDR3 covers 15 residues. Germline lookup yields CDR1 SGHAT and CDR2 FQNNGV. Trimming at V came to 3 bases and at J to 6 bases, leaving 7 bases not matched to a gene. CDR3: CASSLESGTGAEAFF. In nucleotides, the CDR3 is TGTGCCAGCAGCTTGGAATCCGGGACAGGGGCTGAAGCTTTCTTT.

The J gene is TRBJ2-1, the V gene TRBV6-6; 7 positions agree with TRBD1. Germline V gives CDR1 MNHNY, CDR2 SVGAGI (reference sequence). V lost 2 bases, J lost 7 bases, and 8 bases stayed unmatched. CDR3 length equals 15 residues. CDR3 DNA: TGTGCCAGCAGTTACCAGGGCAGGGGGTCTAATGAGCAGTTCTTC. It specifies CASSYQGRGSNEQFF.

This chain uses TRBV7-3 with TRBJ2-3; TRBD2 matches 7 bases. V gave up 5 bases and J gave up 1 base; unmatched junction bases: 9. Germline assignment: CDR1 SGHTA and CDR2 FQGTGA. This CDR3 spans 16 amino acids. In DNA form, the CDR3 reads TGTGCCAGCAGCCTAAGACTAGCCTGGGGCACAGATACGCAGTATTTT. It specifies CASSLRLAWGTDTQYF.

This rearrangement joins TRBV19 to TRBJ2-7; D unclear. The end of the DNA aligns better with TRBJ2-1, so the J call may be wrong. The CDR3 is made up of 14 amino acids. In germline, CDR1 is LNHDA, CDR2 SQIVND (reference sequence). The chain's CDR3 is CASSIVLEDLEQFF. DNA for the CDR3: TGTGCCAGTAGTATAGTCTTAGAAGACTTGGAGCAGTTCTTC.